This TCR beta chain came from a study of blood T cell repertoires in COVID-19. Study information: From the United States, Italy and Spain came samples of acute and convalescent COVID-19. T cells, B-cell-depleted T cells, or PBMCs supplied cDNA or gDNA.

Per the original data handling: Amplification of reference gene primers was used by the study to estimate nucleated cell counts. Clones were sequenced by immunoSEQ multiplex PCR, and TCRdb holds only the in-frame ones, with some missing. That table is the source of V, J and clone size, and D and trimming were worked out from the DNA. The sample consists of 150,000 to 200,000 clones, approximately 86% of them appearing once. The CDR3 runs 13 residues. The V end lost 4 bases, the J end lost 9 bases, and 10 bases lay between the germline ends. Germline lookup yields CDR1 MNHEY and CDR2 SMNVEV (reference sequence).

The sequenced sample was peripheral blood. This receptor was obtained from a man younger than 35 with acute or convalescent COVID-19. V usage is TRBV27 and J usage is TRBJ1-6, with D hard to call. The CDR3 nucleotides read TGTGCCAGCAGTTGGGCCAGTAGTTCACCCCTCCACTTT. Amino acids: CASSWASSSPLHF.